This T cell receptor beta chain was observed in a study of blood T cell repertoires in COVID-19. Study processing details: Reference gene primers were amplified, and this amplification served to estimate nucleated cell counts. Generated by immunoSEQ multiplex PCR, the TCRdb table keeps only in-frame clones and is missing some. V and J calls plus clone size are reproduced from that table; the DNA served to infer D and trimming. The table has hundreds of thousands of clones, less than 90% seen once; the top ten hold under 15%. Trimming took 5 bases from V and 0 from J, leaving 18 bases between them. Per the germline V gene, CDR1 is MDHEN and CDR2 is SYDVKM. The CDR3 spans 17 residues. Those enrolled in Seattle joined during active infection and were followed longitudinally afterward.

The V and J genes are TRBV28 and TRBJ2-3; possible D gene TRBD2, 6 bases. The sequencing sample was made of peripheral blood. The receptor comes from a woman in her seventies with COVID-19, enrolled during active disease. The CDR3 is CASSLDGLASSTDTQYF. The CDR3 nucleotides read TGTGCCAGCAGTCTTGATGGTCTAGCGTCTAGCACAGATACGCAGTATTTT.